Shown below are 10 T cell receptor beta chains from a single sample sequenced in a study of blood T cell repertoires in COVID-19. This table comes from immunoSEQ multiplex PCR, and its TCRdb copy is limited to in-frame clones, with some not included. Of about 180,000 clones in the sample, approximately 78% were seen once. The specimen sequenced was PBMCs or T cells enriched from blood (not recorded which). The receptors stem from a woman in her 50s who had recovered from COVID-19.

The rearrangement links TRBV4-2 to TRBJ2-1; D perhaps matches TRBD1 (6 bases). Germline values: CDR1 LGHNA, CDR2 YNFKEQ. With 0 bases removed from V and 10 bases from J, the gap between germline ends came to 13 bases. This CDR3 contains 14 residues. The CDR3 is CASSQESGHGEQFF. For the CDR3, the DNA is TGTGCCAGCAGCCAAGAATCGGGACACGGGGAGCAGTTCTTC.

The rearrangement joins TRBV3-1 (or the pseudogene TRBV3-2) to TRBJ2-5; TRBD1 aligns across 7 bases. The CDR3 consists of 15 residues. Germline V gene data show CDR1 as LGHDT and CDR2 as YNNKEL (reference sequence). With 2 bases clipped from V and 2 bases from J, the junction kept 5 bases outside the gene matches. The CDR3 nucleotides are TGTGCCAGCAGCCAAAATCCGGGACAGCAAGAGACCCAGTACTTC. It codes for CASSQNPGQQETQYF.

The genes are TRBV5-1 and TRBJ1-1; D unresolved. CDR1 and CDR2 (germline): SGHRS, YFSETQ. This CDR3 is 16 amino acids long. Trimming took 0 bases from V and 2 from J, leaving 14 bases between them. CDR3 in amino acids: CASSLGVSNSNTEAFF. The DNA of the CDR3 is TGCGCCAGCAGCTTGGGGGTATCCAACAGCAACACTGAAGCTTTCTTT.

The CDR3, as DNA: TGCGCCAGCAGCATAGGACAGGGTGGACCGACAGAGACAGCTTTCTTT. As protein: CASSIGQGGPTETAFF. The V gene is TRBV5-1, the J gene TRBJ1-1; TRBD1 matches 8 bases. CDR1 is SGHRS and CDR2 is YFSETQ in the germline V gene. The CDR3 contains 16 residues. The junction had 18 bases not matched to a gene; V was cut back by 4 bases and J by 10 bases.

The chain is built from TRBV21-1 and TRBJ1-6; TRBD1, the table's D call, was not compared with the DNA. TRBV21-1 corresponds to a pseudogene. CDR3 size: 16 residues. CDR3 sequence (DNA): TGTGCCAGCAGCCGAATCCGGTGGACAGACAATTCACCCCTCCACTTT. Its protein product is CASSRIRWTDNSPLHF.

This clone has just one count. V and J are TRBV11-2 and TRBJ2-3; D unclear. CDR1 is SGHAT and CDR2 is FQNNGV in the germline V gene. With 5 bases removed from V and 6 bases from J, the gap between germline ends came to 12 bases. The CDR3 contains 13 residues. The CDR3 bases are TGTGCCAGCAGCCCCCCCCCTCGTGATACGCAGTATTTT. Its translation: CASSPPPRDTQYF.

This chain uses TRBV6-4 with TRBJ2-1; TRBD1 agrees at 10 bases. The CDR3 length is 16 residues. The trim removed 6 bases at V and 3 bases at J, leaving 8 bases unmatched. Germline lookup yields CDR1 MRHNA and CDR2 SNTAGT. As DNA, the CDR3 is TGTGCCAGCAGACCAGACGGGACAGGGGTCTACAATGAGCAGTTCTTC. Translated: CASRPDGTGVYNEQFF.

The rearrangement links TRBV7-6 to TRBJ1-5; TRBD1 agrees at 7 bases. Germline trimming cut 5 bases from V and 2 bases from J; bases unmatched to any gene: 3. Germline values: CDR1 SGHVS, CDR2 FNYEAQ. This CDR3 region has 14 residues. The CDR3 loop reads CASSRGQGNQPQHF. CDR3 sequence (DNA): TGTGCCAGCAGCCGAGGACAGGGCAATCAGCCCCAGCATTTT.

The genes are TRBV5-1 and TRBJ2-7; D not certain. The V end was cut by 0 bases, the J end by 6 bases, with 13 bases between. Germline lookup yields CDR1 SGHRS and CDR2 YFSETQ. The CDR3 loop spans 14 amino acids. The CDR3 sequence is CASSLVSEASEQYF. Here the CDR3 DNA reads TGCGCCAGCAGCTTGGTCAGCGAGGCCTCCGAGCAGTACTTC.

As DNA, the CDR3 is TGTGCCAGCAAGAGGTCGGGGGTTCAAGAGACCCAGTACTTC. It specifies CASKRSGVQETQYF. The V gene is TRBV6-6, the J gene TRBJ2-5, with D perhaps TRBD2 (6 bases). CDR1 is MNHNY, CDR2 SVGAGI, per germline (reference sequence). The CDR3 runs 14 residues. Trimming left V 7 bases short and J 2 bases short, with 14 bases between.